A single sample is the source of the 28 T cell receptor beta chains below, sequenced in a study of OX40 agonist ivuxolimab in advanced cancers. Library method: the immunoSEQ multiplex PCR assay. The table comes from immuneACCESS by way of TCRdb, which keeps in-frame sequences with V and J called. Part of the clones is missing from these tables; in studies checked, under half for an unresolved V gene and the rest for unknown reasons. In all, the sample holds 40,000 to 55,000 clones, and just under 95% of those were seen once. Approximately 16% of the sample is taken by the ten largest. This specimen consisted of CD4+ or CD8+ T cells sorted from blood, obtained in a trial of the OX40 agonist ivuxolimab. Receptors originate from an adult with an advanced solid tumor such as melanoma, head and neck, liver or kidney cancer.

This clone was seen a single time. V usage is TRBV10-3 and J usage is TRBJ2-3; a weak D match, TRBD1 (6 bases). V lost 5 bases and J 6 bases, leaving 12 bases between the germline ends. Per germline, CDR1 ENHRY and CDR2 SYGVKD. The CDR3 has 13 residues. The CDR3 protein is CAISNTGYDTQYF. As DNA, the CDR3 is TGTGCCATCAGTAACACAGGGTATGATACGCAGTATTTT.

V usage is TRBV7-2 and J usage is TRBJ1-5; TRBD1 aligns across 9 bases. Trimming at V came to 3 bases and at J to 7 bases, leaving 1 base not matched to a gene. Germline V CDR1 and CDR2: SGHTA, FQGNSA. The length of the CDR3 is 13 residues. CDR3 region: CASSLGQGQPQHF. The CDR3 DNA sequence: TGTGCCAGCAGCTTGGGACAGGGCCAGCCCCAGCATTTT.

V usage is TRBV30 and J usage is TRBJ1-1; tentative D call: TRBD1 (5 bases). The germline CDR1 and CDR2 sequences are GTSNPN and SVGIG (reference sequence). The CDR3 has 15 amino acids. The ends were cut back, 2 bases at V and 1 base at J, with 14 bases in the middle. As DNA, the CDR3 is TGTGCCTGGAGTTACCCGGGACTGAAGAACACTGAAGCTTTCTTT. It yields the protein CAWSYPGLKNTEAFF.

The gene calls are TRBV6-5 and TRBJ2-7; the D is unclear. V gave up 2 bases and J gave up 6 bases, with 11 bases separating them. Germline CDR1 reads MNHEY; CDR2 reads SVGAGI. The length of the CDR3 is 13 residues. The CDR3 region has the DNA TGTGCCAGCAGTTACCAGGAAGGCGGCGAGCAGTACTTC. This encodes CASSYQEGGEQYF.

The chain has TRBV9 and TRBJ2-6; 9 nucleotides align to TRBD1. This CDR3 comprises 18 residues. Germline-derived CDR1 and CDR2 are SGDLS and YYNGEE. V lost 5 bases and J lost 3; bases outside the gene matches: 12. The CDR3: CASRVPGTGINGANVLTF. CDR3 DNA: TGTGCCAGCAGGGTACCCGGGACAGGGATAAATGGGGCCAACGTCCTGACTTTC.

CDR3 sequence reads: CASSVPEAGGPNEQYF. In DNA form, the CDR3 reads TGTGCCAGCAGTGTACCCGAAGCGGGAGGGCCGAACGAGCAGTACTTC. The chain uses TRBV6-1 and TRBJ2-7, with 10 positions matching TRBD2. Germline CDR1 is MNHNS and CDR2 is SASEGT. The J segment lost 5 bases and the V segment lost 4 bases, leaving 11 bases of the junction unmatched. This CDR3 contains 16 residues.

The rearrangement joins TRBV27 to TRBJ2-1, with D maybe TRBD2 (6 bases). Germline V gene data show CDR1 as MNHEY and CDR2 as SMNVEV (reference sequence). The CDR3 totals 13 residues. The V end was cut by 5 bases, the J end by 7 bases, with 12 bases between. The CDR3 protein is CASSTGLLNEQFF. CDR3 sequence (DNA): TGTGCCAGCAGTACGGGACTTCTGAATGAGCAGTTCTTC.

The chain employs TRBV19 and TRBJ1-1, with no clear D. Trimming removed 10 bases at V and 1 base at J, with 16 bases between. This CDR3 is 14 amino acids long. Germline CDR1 and CDR2: LNHDA and SQIVND (reference sequence). The CDR3 nucleotides read TGTGCCACCAACCGAGGGTCGGGGAACACTGAAGCTTTCTTT. Translation: CATNRGSGNTEAFF.

In this sample, this clone turned up a few times. The chain joins TRBV28 to TRBJ2-7; 10 bases line up with TRBD2. J gave up 2 bases and V 4 bases, and 8 bases lay outside the gene matches. This CDR3 has 16 amino acids. Germline V gene data show CDR1 as MDHEN and CDR2 as SYDVKM. CDR3 DNA sequence: TGTGCCAGCAGTTCCCCCACTAGCGGGGTTACCTACGAGCAGTACTTC. Translation gives CASSSPTSGVTYEQYF.

The V and J genes are TRBV7-2 and TRBJ2-3, with D unresolved. Germline V gene sequence: CDR1 SGHTA, CDR2 FQGNSA. This CDR3 contains 15 residues. V was cut by 3 bases and J by 0 bases, with 10 bases left in between. The CDR3 DNA sequence: TGTGCCAGCAGCTTGAGTCCAACAAGCACAGATACGCAGTATTTT. It is translated as CASSLSPTSTDTQYF.

The chain employs TRBV19 and TRBJ1-1; weak D call: TRBD1 (6 bases). The V end lost 4 bases, the J end lost 1 base, and 13 bases lay between the germline ends. CDR3 size: 15 residues. Germline assignment: CDR1 LNHDA and CDR2 SQIVND (reference sequence). The CDR3 nucleotides read TGTGCCAGTAGTAACGGATGGGGACAGAACACTGAAGCTTTCTTT. Amino acids: CASSNGWGQNTEAFF. The variable domain in full, with the rest retrieved from reference TRBV19 and TRBJ1-1, is DGGITQSPKYLFRKEGQNVTLSCEQNLNHDAMYWYRQDPGQGLRLIYYSQIVNDFQKGDIAEGYSVSREKKESFPLTVTSAQKNPTAFYLCASSNGWGQNTEAFFGQGTRLTVV.

In this sample, this clone turned up a few times. This sequence joins TRBV28 and TRBJ1-1; D remains unclear. This CDR3 contains 14 residues. CDR1 and CDR2 (germline): MDHEN, SYDVKM. V was pared by 6 bases and J by 6 bases, with 17 bases between. This CDR3 is CASSIGPVDAEAFF. The CDR3, as DNA: TGTGCCAGCAGCATAGGGCCCGTAGATGCTGAAGCTTTCTTT.

The chain uses TRBV5-1 and TRBJ1-2, with 12 bases lining up with TRBD1. The germline V gene encodes CDR1 SGHRS and CDR2 YFSETQ. The CDR3 contains 14 residues. V shed 5 bases, J shed 7 bases, and the junction held 6 bases outside the gene matches. The CDR3 region is CASRPGQGASGYTF. The CDR3 DNA follows: TGCGCCAGCAGACCGGGACAGGGGGCAAGTGGCTACACCTTC.

This rearrangement joins TRBV19 to TRBJ2-1; 10 bases align to TRBD2. The ends lost 7 bases at V and 0 bases at J; junction bases unmatched: 24. From germline, CDR1 is LNHDA and CDR2 SQIVND (reference sequence). There are 22 residues in the CDR3. The CDR3 DNA sequence: TGTGCCAGTACCCCTGGACTAGCGGATACTTTAATACCGACCCTCTCCTACAATGAGCAGTTCTTC. This codes for CASTPGLADTLIPTLSYNEQFF.

V gene TRBV19 combines with J gene TRBJ2-2; 7 positions agree with TRBD2. Germline CDR1 is LNHDA and CDR2 is SQIVND (reference sequence). CDR3 length: 18 residues. Losses at the gene ends were 0 bases for V and 3 bases for J; bases not matched to a gene: 10. The CDR3, as DNA: TGTGCCAGTAGTATAGATCTGGGAGATAGCGGGCACACCGGGGAGCTGTTTTTT. Translation gives CASSIDLGDSGHTGELFF. Full variable domain (rest looked up from reference TRBV19 and TRBJ2-2): DGGITQSPKYLFRKEGQNVTLSCEQNLNHDAMYWYRQDPGQGLRLIYYSQIVNDFQKGDIAEGYSVSREKKESFPLTVTSAQKNPTAFYLCASSIDLGDSGHTGELFFGEGSRLTVL.

The V gene is TRBV2, the J gene TRBJ1-2, with a possible D match to TRBD1 (6 bases). This CDR3 region has 13 residues. Trimming removed 3 bases at V and 5 bases at J, with 10 bases between. CDR1 and CDR2 (germline): SNHLY, FYNNEI. CDR3 DNA sequence: TGTGCCAGCAGTGATACGGGGGCATATGGCTACACCTTC. Translating it yields CASSDTGAYGYTF.

The V and J genes are TRBV28 and TRBJ1-1; D is unclear. Looked up from germline, CDR1 is MDHEN and CDR2 is SYDVKM. V gave up 5 bases and J gave up 2 bases, with 12 bases separating them. The CDR3 has 14 residues. CDR3 in amino acids: CASSGIRVNTEAFF. The CDR3 DNA reads as TGTGCCAGCAGTGGCATAAGGGTCAACACTGAAGCTTTCTTT.

This clone was observed a single time. J is TRBJ2-1 and V is TRBV4-3, with 9 bases lining up with TRBD1. Germline loops: CDR1 LGHNA, CDR2 YSLEER. J gave up 3 bases and V 6 bases, and 6 bases lay outside the gene matches. The CDR3 length is 15 residues. In DNA, the CDR3 is TGCGCCAGCAGACCGGAGACAGGGGGCTACAATGAGCAGTTCTTC. Its translation: CASRPETGGYNEQFF.

This rearrangement joins TRBV18 to TRBJ2-6; tentative D call: TRBD1 (5 bases). CDR1 is KGHSH and CDR2 is LQKENI in the germline V gene. Trimming shortened V by 5 bases and J by 10 bases, and 18 bases separated the two germline ends. This CDR3 region has 15 residues. The CDR3 reads CASSDWSRVYNVLTF. For the CDR3, the DNA is TGTGCCAGCTCAGATTGGAGCAGGGTCTATAACGTCCTGACTTTC.

The chain carries TRBV2 and TRBJ1-3; no definite D call. This CDR3 has 13 amino acids. Trimming cost V 4 bases and J 3 bases, with 7 bases left between them. Per germline, CDR1 SNHLY and CDR2 FYNNEI. For the CDR3, the DNA is TGTGCCAGCAGTGTTACTTTTGGAAACACCATATATTTT. Protein product: CASSVTFGNTIYF.

This rearrangement joins TRBV6-1 to TRBJ1-2, with D possibly TRBD1 on 5 matching bases. The germline V gene has CDR1 MNHNS and CDR2 SASEGT. The ends were cut back, 4 bases at V and 5 bases at J, with 11 bases in the middle. The CDR3 is made up of 13 amino acids. In DNA form, the CDR3 reads TGTGCCAGCAGTGTCAACGAGGGGTATGGCTACACCTTC. Translation gives CASSVNEGYGYTF.

This chain links TRBV4-3 with TRBJ2-4; a possible D gene is TRBD2 (6 bases). Germline V CDR1 and CDR2: LGHNA, YSLEER. Trimming removed 0 bases at V and 4 bases at J, with 19 bases between. The CDR3 has 18 amino acids. In DNA, the CDR3 is TGCGCCAGCAGCCAAGATTGGGAAGGGAGCGGGTTTAAAAACATTCAGTACTTC. It specifies CASSQDWEGSGFKNIQYF.

This clone was seen more than once but under ten times. The V and J genes are TRBV13 and TRBJ2-1; 12 nucleotides match TRBD2. The CDR3 has 17 amino acids. Looked up from germline, CDR1 is PRHDT and CDR2 is FYEKMQ (reference sequence). V lost 2 bases to trimming and J lost 6 bases; unmatched junction nucleotides: 8. CDR3 residues: CASSLSSTSGRSNEQFF. The CDR3 DNA follows: TGTGCCAGCAGCTTAAGTTCTACTAGCGGGAGGAGCAATGAGCAGTTCTTC.

The V and J genes are TRBV6-1 and TRBJ2-7, with a possible D match to TRBD2 (6 bases). This CDR3 has 13 amino acids. In germline, CDR1 is MNHNS, CDR2 SASEGT. The V end lost 7 bases, the J end lost 6 bases, and 16 bases lay between the germline ends. The CDR3 DNA follows: TGTGCCAGCACGGGAGCTTTGGATAGCGAGCAGTACTTC. Translation gives CASTGALDSEQYF.

The V and J genes are TRBV4-3 and TRBJ2-1, with TRBD2 matching 11 bases. This CDR3 is built from 17 residues. The J segment lost 7 bases and the V segment lost 0 bases, leaving 8 bases of the junction unmatched. Germline CDR1 is LGHNA and CDR2 is YSLEER. CDR3 nucleotides: TGCGCCAGCAGCCAAGAGGGTTTGACTAGCGGGGTTAATGAGCAGTTCTTC. Translated: CASSQEGLTSGVNEQFF.

The chain has TRBV5-4 and TRBJ2-1; tentatively, D is TRBD2 (5 bases). Trimming removed 0 bases from V and 8 bases from J, with 12 bases in between. Germline V gives CDR1 SGHNT, CDR2 YYREEE (reference sequence). CDR3 size: 14 residues. The CDR3 sequence: CASSLELGDHEQFF. DNA of the CDR3: TGTGCCAGCAGCTTGGAGTTGGGAGACCATGAGCAGTTCTTC. Variable domain in full (rest from reference TRBV5-4 and TRBJ2-1): ETGVTQSPTHLIKTRGQQVTLRCSSQSGHNTVSWYQQALGQGPQFIFQYYREEENGRGNFPPRFSGLQFPNYSSELNVNALELDDSALYLCASSLELGDHEQFFGPGTRLTVL.

The J gene is TRBJ2-7, the V gene TRBV4-1; TRBD2 matches 9 bases. After removal of 2 bases from V and 1 base from J, the junction contained 3 bases not matched to a gene. The CDR3 length is 15 residues. The V gene's germline CDR1 is MGHRA and CDR2 YSYEKL. CDR3 bases: TGCGCCAGCAGCCAATTAGCGGGAGAGTCCTACGAGCAGTACTTC. Residues: CASSQLAGESYEQYF.

The rearrangement joins TRBV5-6 to TRBJ2-7; 10 bases are shared with TRBD1. Germline values: CDR1 SGHDT, CDR2 YYEEEE. CDR3 size: 14 residues. Trimming took 4 bases from V and 2 from J; bases not matched to a gene: 3. CDR3 DNA sequence: TGTGCCAGCAGCCCCGGACAGGGGGCCTACGAGCAGTACTTC. It translates to CASSPGQGAYEQYF. Based on the CDR3 plus reference TRBV5-6 and TRBJ2-7, the full variable domain is DAGVTQSPTHLIKTRGQQVTLRCSPKSGHDTVSWYQQALGQGPQFIFQYYEEEERQRGNFPDRFSGHQFPNYSSELNVNALLLGDSALYLCASSPGQGAYEQYFGPGTRLTVT.